The 15 T cell receptor beta chains reported below all come from one sample, sequenced in a study of shared T cell receptors in the human thymus. The method was immunoSEQ multiplex PCR; TCRdb's version includes in-frame clones alone and lacks a portion of them. The data hold approximately 760,000 clones, with 70% to 90% observed a single time. These data were also filed under a second study, of human thymus T cells.

Sequencing was carried out using thymocytes. These receptors were obtained from a girl in the first two years of life with a congenital heart defect.

Note on this clone: Other DNA sequences of this sample code for an identical CDR3. The V call is TRBV6-5, the J call TRBJ1-2, with D perhaps TRBD1 (5 bases). The CDR3 spans 12 residues. With 2 bases removed from V and 4 bases from J, the gap between germline ends came to 5 bases. The V gene's germline CDR1 is MNHEY and CDR2 SVGAGI. CDR3 sequence reads: CASSYRGYGYTF. As DNA, the CDR3 is TGTGCCAGCAGTTACAGGGGCTATGGCTACACCTTC.

The J gene is TRBJ2-7, the V gene TRBV5-1; TRBD1 is a possible D gene (5 bases). Trimming stripped 4 bases from V and 4 bases from J, with 18 bases between. The CDR3 has 15 residues. Germline lookup yields CDR1 SGHRS and CDR2 YFSETQ. CDR3 protein: CASSPYPDSHYEQYF. CDR3 bases: TGCGCCAGCAGCCCCTACCCCGACAGTCATTACGAGCAGTACTTC.

In its sample, this clone was seen a few times. The V gene is TRBV6-6, the J gene TRBJ2-5; the match to TRBD2 covers 9 bases. The V gene's germline CDR1 is MNHNY and CDR2 SVGAGI (reference sequence). The ends lost 2 bases at V and 4 bases at J; junction bases unmatched: 5. This CDR3 contains 15 residues. In nucleotides, the CDR3 is TGTGCCAGCAGTTACGGCGGGGGGGCCCCAGAGACCCAGTACTTC. Residues: CASSYGGGAPETQYF.

The rearrangement links TRBV9 to TRBJ2-1, with 9 bases lining up with TRBD1. The V segment lost 0 bases and the J segment 5 bases; nucleotides outside the gene matches: 6. Germline CDR1 reads SGDLS; CDR2 reads YYNGEE. The CDR3 consists of 16 residues. Here the CDR3 DNA reads TGTGCCAGCAGCGTAGTCGCAGGGGACAGGGACAATGAGCAGTTCTTC. It codes for CASSVVAGDRDNEQFF.

A single count supports this clone. The chain is built from TRBV11-1 and TRBJ1-5; D remains unclear. Between the trimmed V and J ends, which lost 6 bases and 10 bases, there was a span of 19 bases. Germline values: CDR1 SGHAT, CDR2 FQDESV (reference sequence). CDR3 size: 14 residues. This CDR3 is CASSPSGVPYPQHF. The CDR3 bases are TGTGCCAGCAGTCCCTCCGGGGTCCCATATCCCCAGCATTTT. Combining the CDR3 with reference TRBV11-1 and TRBJ1-5 gives the whole variable domain EAEVAQSPRYKITEKSQAVAFWCDPISGHATLYWYRQILGQGPELLVQFQDESVVDDSQLPKDRFSAERLKGVDSTLKIQPAELGDSAMYLCASSPSGVPYPQHFGDGTRLSIL.

V is TRBV19 and J is TRBJ1-6; D unresolved. Trimming shortened V by 3 bases and J by 0 bases, and 12 bases separated the two germline ends. The germline CDR1 and CDR2 sequences are LNHDA and SQIVND (reference sequence). This CDR3 comprises 17 residues. CDR3 loop: CASSMYLMSSYNSPLHF. As DNA, the CDR3 is TGTGCCAGTAGTATGTACCTAATGAGCTCCTATAATTCACCCCTCCACTTT.

This clone has a single count. V gene TRBV10-3 combines with J gene TRBJ1-2; D uncertain. V was cut by 1 base and J by 4 bases, with 10 bases left in between. This CDR3 spans 14 amino acids. The germline V gene has CDR1 ENHRY and CDR2 SYGVKD. The CDR3 reads CAISEFRRSYGYTF. As DNA, the CDR3 is TGTGCCATCAGTGAGTTCAGGCGCAGCTATGGCTACACCTTC.

The chain carries TRBV19 and TRBJ2-2; 8 positions match TRBD2. From germline, CDR1 is LNHDA and CDR2 SQIVND (reference sequence). The CDR3 is 15 residues long. V lost 6 bases and J lost 6; bases outside the gene matches: 9. In nucleotides, the CDR3 is TGTGCCAGTAGGAAAGGGGTCGGGGGGGCCGGGGAGCTGTTTTTT. Translation gives CASRKGVGGAGELFF.

V and J are TRBV6-1 and TRBJ1-5, with D maybe TRBD1 (6 bases). This CDR3 is 16 amino acids long. Between the trimmed V and J ends, which lost 3 bases and 7 bases, there was a span of 19 bases. CDR1 and CDR2 from the germline V gene are MNHNS and SASEGT. The DNA of the CDR3 is TGTGCCAGCAGTGACGAGGGGGGGGCCCTAGGGCAGCCCCAGCATTTT. Its translation is CASSDEGGALGQPQHF.

This chain uses TRBV5-1 with TRBJ1-1; D possibly corresponds to TRBD1 (5 bases). This CDR3 contains 13 residues. Germline V gives CDR1 SGHRS, CDR2 YFSETQ. Trimming shortened V by 8 bases and J by 3 bases, and 14 bases separated the two germline ends. The CDR3 DNA reads TGCGCCAGTACCCCCGGGACTTACACTGAAGCTTTCTTT. This encodes CASTPGTYTEAFF.

This sequence joins TRBV4-2 and TRBJ1-3, with 7 nucleotides matching TRBD1. Germline CDR1 reads LGHNA; CDR2 reads YNFKEQ. V lost 0 bases, J lost 0 bases, and 11 bases stayed unmatched. The CDR3 has 19 amino acids. The CDR3 protein is CASSQDRETGESSGNTIYF. CDR3 bases: TGTGCCAGCAGCCAAGATAGGGAAACAGGGGAAAGCTCTGGAAACACCATATATTTT.

Concerning this clone itself: One junction end disagrees with the germline gene, perhaps due to a read error. The chain has TRBV2 and TRBJ1-2, with TRBD1 matching 9 bases. CDR1 and CDR2 from the germline V gene are SNHLY and FYNNEI. CDR3 length: 13 residues. The CDR3 region has the DNA TGTGCCAGCAGCGAAGACAGGGGGTATGGCTACACCTTC. The encoded protein is CASSEDRGYGYTF.

The chain couples TRBV10-1 to TRBJ2-3; the match to TRBD1 covers 7 bases. The germline CDR1 and CDR2 sequences are WNHNN and SYGVQD (reference sequence). The CDR3 runs to 16 residues. V lost 6 bases and J lost 2; bases outside the gene matches: 11. The CDR3 is CASSNQQGTHTDTQYF. CDR3 DNA: TGCGCCAGCAGCAACCAACAGGGGACCCACACAGATACGCAGTATTTT.

The chain couples TRBV6-1 to TRBJ2-3; 11 nucleotides match TRBD2. This CDR3 spans 16 amino acids. J gave up 2 bases and V 4 bases, and 5 bases lay outside the gene matches. Germline CDR1 is MNHNS and CDR2 is SASEGT. The CDR3 sequence is CASSAVAGGLTDTQYF. DNA of the CDR3: TGTGCCAGCAGTGCCGTAGCGGGGGGGCTCACAGATACGCAGTATTTT.

The rearrangement uses TRBV5-8 and TRBJ2-7; no definite D call. V lost 7 bases and J lost 0, with 5 bases in between. The CDR3 sequence is 11 residues long. Germline V gene data show CDR1 as SGHTS and CDR2 as YDEGEE. CDR3 coding DNA: TGTGCCAGCGGGCTCTCCTACGAGCAGTACTTC. As protein: CASGLSYEQYF.